This is a list of T cell receptor beta chains from one sample in a study of T cells after posttransplantation cyclophosphamide. The assay was immunoSEQ multiplex PCR, and TCRdb's table has in-frame clones only and misses some. The sample includes more than 30,000 clones, 90% to 95% of them seen just once. Sequencing was performed on naive CD4+ T cells sorted from PBMCs. The receptors were sampled from a woman between 55 and 75 years old in good health, CMV-negative, and a related stem cell transplant donor. Each CDR3 is given with its conserved first and last residue. Fields, in order: J gene, V gene, CDR3 protein.

J gene: TRBJ2-7; V gene: TRBV11-2; CDR3 protein: CASSFAGTGTYEQYF
J gene: TRBJ2-3; V gene: TRBV19; CDR3 protein: CASSALAGGGLDTQYF
J gene: TRBJ1-2; V gene: TRBV6-5; CDR3 protein: CASTPGHRYGYTF
J gene: TRBJ2-7; V gene: TRBV9; CDR3 protein: CASSLSGTASYEQYF
J gene: TRBJ1-1; V gene: TRBV19; CDR3 protein: CATWRVGNTEAFF
J gene: TRBJ2-7; V gene: TRBV4-1; CDR3 protein: CASSQDNTDTYEQYF
J gene: TRBJ1-3; V gene: TRBV5-8; CDR3 protein: CASSRGQLAGNTIYF
J gene: TRBJ2-7; V gene: TRBV19; CDR3 protein: CASSPTSGRAHEQYF
J gene: TRBJ2-7; V gene: TRBV28; CDR3 protein: CASRQTGGPYEQYF
J gene: TRBJ2-3; V gene: TRBV29-1; CDR3 protein: CSSGSTDTQYF
J gene: TRBJ2-7; V gene: TRBV19; CDR3 protein: CASSDVPQVYEQYF
J gene: TRBJ2-7; V gene: TRBV7-2; CDR3 protein: CASSRTGGATYEQYF
J gene: TRBJ1-1; V gene: TRBV6-1; CDR3 protein: CASRPSLSNTEAFF
J gene: TRBJ1-1; V gene: TRBV5-6; CDR3 protein: CASSLSKWGQGNTEAFF
J gene: TRBJ1-1; V gene: TRBV30; CDR3 protein: CAWRRRVTEAFF
J gene: TRBJ1-1; V gene: TRBV6-1; CDR3 protein: CAGSVSRDSNTEAFF
J gene: TRBJ1-2; V gene: TRBV7-5; CDR3 protein: CARSLGQGDGYTF
J gene: TRBJ1-1; V gene: TRBV10-3; CDR3 protein: CAISELRNTEAFF
J gene: TRBJ1-1; V gene: TRBV5-4; CDR3 protein: CASSLIPFLNTEAFF
J gene: TRBJ1-6; V gene: TRBV19; CDR3 protein: CASSLQGPGRSPLHF
J gene: TRBJ1-6; V gene: TRBV18; CDR3 protein: CASSPPQQGRASPLHF
J gene: TRBJ2-5; V gene: TRBV7-9; CDR3 protein: CASSPSGGAGETQYF
J gene: TRBJ1-6; V gene: TRBV18; CDR3 protein: CASSPGGYAPSPLHF
J gene: TRBJ2-7; V gene: TRBV7-2; CDR3 protein: CASSYTGLAGQQYF
J gene: TRBJ2-1; V gene: TRBV21-1; CDR3 protein: CAISGRAGYNEQFF
J gene: TRBJ1-1; V gene: TRBV28; CDR3 protein: CAIPSGGGMNTEAFF
J gene: TRBJ2-3; V gene: TRBV10-1; CDR3 protein: CASTEREGLTDTQYF
J gene: TRBJ2-3; V gene: TRBV5-1; CDR3 protein: CASSTGTALTDTQYF
J gene: TRBJ2-3; V gene: TRBV28; CDR3 protein: CASNKGGSTDTQYF
J gene: TRBJ2-3; V gene: TRBV4-2; CDR3 protein: CASSQGLAPDTQYF
J gene: TRBJ2-7; V gene: TRBV6-5; CDR3 protein: CASSNSGTGNYEQYF
J gene: TRBJ2-7; V gene: TRBV6-5; CDR3 protein: CASTPGDSPYEQYF
J gene: TRBJ2-5; V gene: TRBV5-1; CDR3 protein: CASSFPGETQYF
J gene: TRBJ2-1; V gene: TRBV5-6; CDR3 protein: CASSTNRGRVFNEQFF
J gene: TRBJ2-7; V gene: TRBV7-9; CDR3 protein: CASSFGTVSYEQYF
J gene: TRBJ2-3; V gene: TRBV5-1; CDR3 protein: CASSPLAGGPTDTQYF
J gene: TRBJ1-1; V gene: TRBV29-1; CDR3 protein: CSVDTNRDTEAFF